This TCR beta chain was obtained from a study of T cells in localized non-small cell lung cancer. Overall study results and limits: Out of the top 100 tumor clones, a median approximately 50 were seen in adjacent lung. A raised T cell density in blood coincided with lengthier overall survival. Heterogeneity remains possible because sequencing was limited to only one tumor region.

Sequencing was performed with immunoSEQ multiplex PCR; in TCRdb, only in-frame clones are kept and a portion is missing. The data show over 20,000 clones, about 84% seen once. The CDR3 has 15 amino acids. The germline V gene has CDR1 SGDLS and CDR2 YYNGEE. Trimming cost V 3 bases and J 2 bases, with 13 bases left between them. About this clone: The target antigen is unknown.

The V and J genes are TRBV9 and TRBJ2-3; the D gene could be TRBD1 or TRBD2 (5 bases each). Sequenced here: peripheral blood, sampled before any cancer treatment. The clonotype comes from a man aged 40 to 70 with stage III squamous cell lung carcinoma. CDR3 protein: CASSARGEYTDTQYF. CDR3 coding DNA: TGTGCCAGCAGCGCGAGAGGGGAGTACACAGATACGCAGTATTTT.